The 15 T cell receptor beta chains given below trace back to one sample, sequenced in a study of glioma-infiltrating T cells listed by TCRdb under 2016. Sequencing was carried out with an Illumina MiSeq. The iRepertoire nested amplicon-rescue multiplex PCR (arm-PCR) platform was used to amplify TCR alpha and beta CDR3 regions from RNA. TCRdb trimmed public reads at Q25 via fastp, called clones via MiXCR and kept in-frame beta chains. A single entry per CDR3 protein holds the most common genes and DNA from its merged rows. The sample table shows a few hundred thousand distinct CDR3 sequences, and roughly two fifths are seen once. The ten largest clones take up more than 10% of the sample. Input material: glioma tissue, nonneoplastic brain tissue, or PBMCs (not recorded which). The receptors stem from a human donor with low-grade glioma or glioblastoma, undergoing nonglioma brain surgery, or in good health (not recorded which).

This clonotype has at least ten counts. J is TRBJ2-1 and V is TRBV27; a weak D match, TRBD2 (7 bases). The V end was cut by 5 bases, the J end by 4 bases, with 18 bases between. Germline V gene lookup returns CDR1 MNHEY and CDR2 SMNVEV (reference sequence). This CDR3 spans 16 amino acids. In DNA, the CDR3 is TGTGCCAGCAGTCCCTCCGGGGGGCTGCATTACAATGAGCAGTTCTTC. Its translation: CASSPSGGLHYNEQFF.

Ten or more counts support this clonotype. This chain connects TRBV28 to TRBJ2-7; no reliable D call. The V end was cut by 4 bases, the J end by 5 bases, with 6 bases between. CDR1 and CDR2 from the germline V gene are MDHEN and SYDVKM. CDR3 size: 11 residues. CDR3 nucleotides: TGTGCCAGCAGTTATTGGGACGAGCAGTACTTC. This gives the protein CASSYWDEQYF.

The chain is built from TRBV20-1 and TRBJ2-7, with TRBD2 matching 10 bases. With 3 bases clipped from V and 11 bases from J, the junction kept 7 bases outside the gene matches. CDR3 length: 12 residues. Germline-derived CDR1 and CDR2 are DFQATT and SNEGSKA (reference sequence). The CDR3 sequence is CSARTLAGVEYF. CDR3 coding DNA: TGCAGTGCTAGGACCCTAGCGGGAGTTGAGTACTTC.

As concerns this clonotype: Its ends do not fully match the called genes, so a read error is possible. V is TRBV27 and J is TRBJ2-1; possible D gene TRBD2, 6 bases. The CDR3 spans 14 residues. Per germline, CDR1 MNHEY and CDR2 SMNVEV (reference sequence). CDR3 nucleotides: TGTGCCAGTAGTTCGGCCGGGACTTACAATGAGCAGTTCTTC. Translating gives CASSSAGTYNEQFF.

CDR3 nucleotide sequence: TGTGCCAGCAGTTACTGGGGGGCAAGCTCCTACAATGAGCAGTACTTC. This translates into CASSYWGASSYNEQYF. The chain recombines TRBV6-2 or TRBV6-3 with TRBJ2-7; tentatively, D is TRBD1 or TRBD2 (6 bases each). Trimming left V 1 base short and J 7 bases short, with 20 bases between. CDR3 length: 16 residues. The germline V gene has CDR1 MNHEY and CDR2 SVGEGT.

The chain couples TRBV7-2 to TRBJ2-4; D is perhaps TRBD1 or TRBD2 (5 bases each). The CDR3 is 17 residues long. V lost 1 base and J 0 bases, leaving 13 bases between the germline ends. Germline CDR1 is SGHTA and CDR2 is FQGNSA. The CDR3 DNA is TGTGCCAGCAGCTTAGGGGGACGGACCCTAGCCAAAAACATTCAGTACTTC. Its protein is CASSLGGRTLAKNIQYF.

This clonotype was recorded many times. The chain employs TRBV20-1 and TRBJ2-1; D may be TRBD1 or TRBD2 (5 bases each). Trimming shortened V by 3 bases and J by 7 bases, and 16 bases separated the two germline ends. CDR3 size: 14 residues. Per germline, CDR1 DFQATT and CDR2 SNEGSKA (reference sequence). CDR3 protein: CSARWDPRWNEQFF. DNA of the CDR3: TGCAGTGCTAGGTGGGACCCCCGGTGGAATGAGCAGTTCTTC.

This clonotype was counted between two and nine times. V usage is TRBV15 and J usage is TRBJ1-1; possibly TRBD1 for D (6 bases). This CDR3 is built from 18 residues. Germline V gene data show CDR1 as LNHNV and CDR2 as YYDKDF (reference sequence). V was trimmed by 1 base and J by 0 bases, leaving 18 bases between them. CDR3 nucleotide sequence: TGTGCCACCAGCAGAGTCGTTCGCCGGGGGCAAATGAACACTGAAGCTTTCTTT. It encodes CATSRVVRRGQMNTEAFF.

V and J are TRBV28 and TRBJ1-1, with 8 bases that match TRBD1. CDR1 MDHEN and CDR2 SYDVKM come from the germline V gene. J was trimmed by 10 bases and V by 6 bases; bases with no gene match: 10. This CDR3 is built from 13 residues. The CDR3 loop reads CASSPDRDRAAFF. DNA for the CDR3: TGTGCCAGCAGCCCGGACAGGGATCGGGCAGCTTTCTTT.

The genes are TRBV7-9 and TRBJ2-3; no definite D call. CDR1 and CDR2 from the germline V gene are SEHNR and FQNEAQ (reference sequence). V lost 1 base and J 7 bases, leaving 9 bases between the germline ends. This CDR3 region has 13 residues. The CDR3 here is CASSLEIRYTQYF. The CDR3 DNA reads as TGTGCCAGCAGCTTAGAAATACGTTATACGCAGTATTTT.

This chain links TRBV6-5 with TRBJ1-1, with 11 positions matching TRBD1. Looked up from germline, CDR1 is MNHEY and CDR2 is SVGAGI. Trimming took 4 bases from V and 5 from J; bases not matched to a gene: 12. CDR3 length: 17 amino acids. The CDR3 sequence: CASSFLPGTGGGTEAFF. The CDR3 region has the DNA TGTGCCAGCAGTTTCCTACCCGGGACAGGGGGAGGGACTGAAGCTTTCTTT.

About this clonotype itself: A junction boundary mismatches the germline segment, possibly from a read error. The chain combines TRBV4-3 with TRBJ2-1; D perhaps matches TRBD2 (6 bases). CDR3 size: 14 residues. Germline V gives CDR1 LGHNA, CDR2 YSLEER. The CDR3 nucleotides read TGCGCCAGCAGCCAAGCAAACCAAGCGGGTGAGCAGCTCTTC. Amino acids: CASSQANQAGEQLF.

This clonotype was recorded only once. This clone may be a read error of a much larger clone one base away. The chain uses TRBV27 and TRBJ1-4; D call uncertain. The V end was cut by 5 bases, the J end by 11 bases, with 15 bases between. The CDR3 totals 13 residues. Germline-derived CDR1 and CDR2 are MNHEY and SMNVEV (reference sequence). The CDR3: CASSPTGRWKLFF. CDR3 nucleotide sequence: TGTGCCAGCAGTCCCACCGGGCGGTGGAAACTGTTTTTT.

Regarding this clonotype: A much larger clone differs by one base, so this may be a read error. The V call is TRBV28, the J call TRBJ2-7; 7 bases line up with TRBD1. Germline V lookup: CDR1 MDHEN, CDR2 SYDVKM. The J segment lost 1 base and the V segment lost 4 bases, leaving 10 bases of the junction unmatched. This CDR3 region has 16 residues. The CDR3 is CASSSLRGRGSYEQYF. The CDR3 region has the DNA TGTGCCAGCAGTTCTCTCCGGGGCAGGGGGTCCTACGAGCAGTACTTC.

In its sample, this clonotype was seen many times. The chain recombines TRBV6-2 or TRBV6-3 with TRBJ1-2; unclear D gene. Trimming removed 2 bases from V and 2 bases from J, with 0 bases in between. The CDR3 covers 11 residues. Germline CDR1 MNHEY, CDR2 SVGEGT. The CDR3 loop reads CASSYNYGYTF. CDR3 bases: TGTGCCAGCAGTTACAACTATGGCTACACCTTC.